This record looks at one T cell receptor beta chain sequence and its context. A read error may account for a junction end that differs from germline. Total RNA (around 510 ng) served as template for TCR beta cDNA synthesis primed by a constant-region primer. Slightly modified ARM-PCR with three nested multiplex PCR rounds yielded TCR beta libraries. For 10 cycles apiece, the opening two PCR rounds ran with TRBV1-TRBV30 forward primers and a C-beta reverse primer. A single record per CDR3 protein comes from TCRdb applying MiXCR to the multiplex PCR reads. The sample includes about 180,000 distinct CDR3 sequences, about 60% seen only once; the top ten take about 70%. In addition to blood RNA drawn from unsorted whole blood, germline DNA was extracted. The record originates from a study of tumor-infiltrating lymphocytes in primary liver carcinoma. The V gene's germline CDR1 is SGHAT and CDR2 FQNNGV. The CDR3 length is 15 residues.

The TCR sequence derives from a middle-aged man with primary liver carcinoma and hepatitis B virus infection. Sequencing was performed on peripheral blood. V gene TRBV11-2 combines with J gene TRBJ2-7; possible D gene TRBD2, 6 bases. CDR3 region: CDSSLVTGETYEQYF. In nucleotides, the CDR3 is TGTGACAGCAGCTTAGTAACGGGAGAAACCTACGAGCAGTACTTC.